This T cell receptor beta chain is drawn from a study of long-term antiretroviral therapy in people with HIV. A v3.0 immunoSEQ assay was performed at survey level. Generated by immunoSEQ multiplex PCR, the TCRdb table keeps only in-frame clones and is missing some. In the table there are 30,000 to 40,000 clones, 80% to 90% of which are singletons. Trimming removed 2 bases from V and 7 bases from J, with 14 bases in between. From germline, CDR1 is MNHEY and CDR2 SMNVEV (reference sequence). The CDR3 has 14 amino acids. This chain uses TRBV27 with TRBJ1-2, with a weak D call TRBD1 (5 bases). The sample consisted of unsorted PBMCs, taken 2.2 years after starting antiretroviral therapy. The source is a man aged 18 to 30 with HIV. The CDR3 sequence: CASSLMGGTGGYTF. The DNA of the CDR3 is TGTGCCAGCAGTTTAATGGGGGGGACGGGTGGCTACACCTTC.